Below, one T cell receptor (beta chain) is given with its context. CDR1 is WNHNN and CDR2 is SYGVQD in the germline V gene (reference sequence). J gave up 8 bases and V 10 bases, and 18 bases lay outside the gene matches. The CDR3 has 15 amino acids. This record belongs to a study of blood T cell repertoires in COVID-19. Study-level information: Spain, Italy and the United States supplied samples that represented acute and convalescent COVID-19. In each case, the material was cDNA or gDNA derived from T cells, B-cell-depleted T cells, or PBMCs.

As handled by the study authors: Amplification from reference gene primers served as the basis for estimated nucleated cell counts. Clones were read by immunoSEQ multiplex PCR, and TCRdb kept only the in-frame ones, dropping some. The V and J calls and clone size were taken over from that table, and D and trimming were inferred from the DNA. The sample holds 190,000 or so clones, approximately 87% seen once. This TCR derives from a woman in her sixties or seventies with acute or convalescent COVID-19. The rearrangement links TRBV10-1 to TRBJ2-3, with 7 bases fitting TRBD2. The sample was peripheral blood. The CDR3 region is CATAAGVIRDSTQYF. DNA for the CDR3: TGCGCCACCGCGGCGGGGGTCATCCGCGATTCTACGCAGTATTTT.